This T cell receptor beta chain was sequenced for a study of T-cell memory formation after mild COVID-19. Findings of the study overall: Clones from the second wave (peaking day 37) had unconfirmed SARS-CoV-2 specificity.

Comments on this clonotype: Its antigen is still unknown. The junction and the germline gene differ at one end; a read error may be behind it.

Germline V lookup: CDR1 MGHDK, CDR2 SYGVNS. This CDR3 is built from 12 residues. Each CDR3 protein is one row after TCRdb ran MiXCR on the 5' RACE reads. The repertoire holds tens of thousands of distinct CDR3 sequences, about 15% seen once, with 30% to 35% in the top ten. The TCR originated in an adult woman who had mild COVID-19 (a few samples of this study predate the infection). Cell type and time point are not known. The chain combines TRBV25-1 with TRBJ2-1, with D possibly being TRBD1 or TRBD2 (5 bases each). Sequencing was done on a sample of PBMCs or a T cell subset sorted from them (not recorded which). DNA for the CDR3: TGTGCCAGCAGTGAATTAGGGACCACGACGCTCTTC. Protein sequence: CASSELGTTTLF.